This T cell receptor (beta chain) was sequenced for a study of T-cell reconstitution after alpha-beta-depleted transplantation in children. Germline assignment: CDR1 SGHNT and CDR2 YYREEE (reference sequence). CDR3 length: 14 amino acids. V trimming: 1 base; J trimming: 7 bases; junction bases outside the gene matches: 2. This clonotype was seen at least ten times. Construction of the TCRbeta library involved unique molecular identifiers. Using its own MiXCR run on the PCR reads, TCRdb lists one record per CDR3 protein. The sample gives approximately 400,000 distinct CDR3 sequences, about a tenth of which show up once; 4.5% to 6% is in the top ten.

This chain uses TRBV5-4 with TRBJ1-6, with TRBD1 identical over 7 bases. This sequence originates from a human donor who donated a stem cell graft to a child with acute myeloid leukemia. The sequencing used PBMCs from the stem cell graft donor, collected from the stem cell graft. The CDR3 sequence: CASSLTGVNSPLHF. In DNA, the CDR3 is TGTGCCAGCAGCTTGACAGGGGTGAATTCACCCCTCCACTTT.